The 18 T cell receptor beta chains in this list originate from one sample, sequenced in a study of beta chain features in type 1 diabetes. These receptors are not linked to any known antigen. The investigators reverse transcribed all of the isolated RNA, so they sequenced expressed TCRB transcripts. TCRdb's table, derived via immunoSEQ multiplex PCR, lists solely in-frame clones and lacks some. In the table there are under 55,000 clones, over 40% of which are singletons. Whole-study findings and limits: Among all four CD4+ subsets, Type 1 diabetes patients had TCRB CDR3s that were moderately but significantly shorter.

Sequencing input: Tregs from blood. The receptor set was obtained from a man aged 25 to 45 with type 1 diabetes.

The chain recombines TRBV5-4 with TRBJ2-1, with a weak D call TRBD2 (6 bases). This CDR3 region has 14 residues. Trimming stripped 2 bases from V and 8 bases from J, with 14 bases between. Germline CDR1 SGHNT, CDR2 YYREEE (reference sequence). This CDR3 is CASSFPGEGHEQFF. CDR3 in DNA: TGTGCCAGCAGCTTCCCGGGAGAGGGTCATGAGCAGTTCTTC. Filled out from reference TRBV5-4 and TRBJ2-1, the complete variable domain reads ETGVTQSPTHLIKTRGQQVTLRCSSQSGHNTVSWYQQALGQGPQFIFQYYREEENGRGNFPPRFSGLQFPNYSSELNVNALELDDSALYLCASSFPGEGHEQFFGPGTRLTVL.

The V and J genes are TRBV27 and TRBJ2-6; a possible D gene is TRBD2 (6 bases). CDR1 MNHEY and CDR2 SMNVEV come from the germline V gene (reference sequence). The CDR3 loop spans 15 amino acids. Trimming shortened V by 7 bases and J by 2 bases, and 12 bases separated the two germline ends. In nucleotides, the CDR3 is TGTGCCAGCAAAGATGGAGGGGCTGGGGCCAACGTCCTGACTTTC. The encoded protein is CASKDGGAGANVLTF.

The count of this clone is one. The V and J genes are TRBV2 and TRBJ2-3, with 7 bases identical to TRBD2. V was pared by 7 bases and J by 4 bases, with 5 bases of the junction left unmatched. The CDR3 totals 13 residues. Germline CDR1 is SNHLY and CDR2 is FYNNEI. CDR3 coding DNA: TGTGCCAGCAAGGCGGGAGTAGCAGATACGCAGTATTTT. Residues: CASKAGVADTQYF.

The CDR3 DNA follows: TGTGCCAGCAGCTTGTTTGGTCACAGTGTTAACTATGGCTACACCTTC. As protein: CASSLFGHSVNYGYTF. This chain joins TRBV5-5 and TRBJ1-2; no clear D. Germline lookup yields CDR1 SGHKS and CDR2 YYEKEE (reference sequence). The V end was cut by 1 base, the J end by 1 base, with 14 bases between. The CDR3 is made up of 16 amino acids.

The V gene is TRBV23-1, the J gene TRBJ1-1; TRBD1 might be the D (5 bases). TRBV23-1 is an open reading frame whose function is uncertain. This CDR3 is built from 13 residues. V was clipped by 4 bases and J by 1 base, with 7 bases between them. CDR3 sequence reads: CASSLQGNTEAFF. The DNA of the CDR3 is TGCGCCAGCAGTCTTCAGGGGAACACTGAAGCTTTCTTT.

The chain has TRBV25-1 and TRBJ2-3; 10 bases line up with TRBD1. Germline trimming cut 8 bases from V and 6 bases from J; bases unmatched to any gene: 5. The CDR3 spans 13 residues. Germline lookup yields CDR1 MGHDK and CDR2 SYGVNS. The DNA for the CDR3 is TGTGCCAGCCGGACAGGGGGGAAGGATACGCAGTATTTT. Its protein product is CASRTGGKDTQYF. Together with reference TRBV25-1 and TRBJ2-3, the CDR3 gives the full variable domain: EADIYQTPRYLVIGTGKKITLECSQTMGHDKMYWYQQDPGMELHLIHYSYGVNSTEKGDLSSESTVSRIRTEHFPLTLESARPSHTSQYLCASRTGGKDTQYFGPGTRLTVL.

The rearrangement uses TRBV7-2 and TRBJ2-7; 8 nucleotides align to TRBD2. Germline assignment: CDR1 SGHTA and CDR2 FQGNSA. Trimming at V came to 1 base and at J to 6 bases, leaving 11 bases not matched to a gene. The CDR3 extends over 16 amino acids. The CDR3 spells CASSLDPPGGPGEQYF. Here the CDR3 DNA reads TGTGCCAGCAGCTTAGATCCCCCGGGAGGGCCAGGCGAGCAGTACTTC.

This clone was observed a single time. In DNA form, the CDR3 reads TGTGCCAGTGCCGCAAGAGCGGGAGTGTGGGAGACCCAGTACTTC. Translating it yields CASAARAGVWETQYF. V and J are TRBV19 and TRBJ2-5; 8 positions agree with TRBD2. Trimming took 8 bases from V and 5 from J; bases not matched to a gene: 13. Per germline, CDR1 LNHDA and CDR2 SQIVND (reference sequence). This CDR3 has 15 residues.

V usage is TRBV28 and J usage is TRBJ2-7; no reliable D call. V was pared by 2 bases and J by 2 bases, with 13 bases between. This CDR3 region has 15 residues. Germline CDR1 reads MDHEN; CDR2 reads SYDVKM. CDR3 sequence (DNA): TGTGCCAGCAGTTTAAGCCTGACTCTACCCTACGAGCAGTACTTC. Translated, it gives CASSLSLTLPYEQYF.

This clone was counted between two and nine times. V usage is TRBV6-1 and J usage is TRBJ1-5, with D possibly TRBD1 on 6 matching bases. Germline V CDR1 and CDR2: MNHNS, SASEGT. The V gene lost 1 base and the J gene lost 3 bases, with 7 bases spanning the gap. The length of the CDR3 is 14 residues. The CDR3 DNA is TGTGCCAGCAGTGAAGGGACAGACAATCAGCCCCAGCATTTT. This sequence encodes CASSEGTDNQPQHF.

CDR3 DNA sequence: TGTGCCAGCTCATTGAGGGCGAACACTGAAGCTTTCTTT. It yields the protein CASSLRANTEAFF. The chain is built from TRBV18 and TRBJ1-1, with D hard to call. The CDR3 has 13 residues. V was pared by 5 bases and J by 1 base, with 8 bases between. Germline-derived CDR1 and CDR2 are KGHSH and LQKENI. Supplemented by reference TRBV18 and TRBJ1-1, the full variable domain reads NAGVMQNPRHLVRRRGQEARLRCSPMKGHSHVYWYRQLPEEGLKFMVYLQKENIIDESGMPKERFSAEFPKEGPSILRIQQVVRGDSAAYFCASSLRANTEAFFGQGTRLTVV.

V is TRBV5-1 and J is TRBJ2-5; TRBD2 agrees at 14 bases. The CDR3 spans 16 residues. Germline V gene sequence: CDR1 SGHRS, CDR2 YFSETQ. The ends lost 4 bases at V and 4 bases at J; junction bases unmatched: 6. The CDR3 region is CASSQGLAGAGETQYF. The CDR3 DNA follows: TGCGCCAGCAGCCAGGGACTAGCGGGAGCAGGAGAGACCCAGTACTTC.

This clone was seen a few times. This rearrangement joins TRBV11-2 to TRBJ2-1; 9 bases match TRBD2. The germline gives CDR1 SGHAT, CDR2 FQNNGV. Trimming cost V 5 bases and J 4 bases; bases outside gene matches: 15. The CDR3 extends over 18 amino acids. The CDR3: CASSPPGSGRGVYNEQFF. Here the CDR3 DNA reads TGTGCCAGCAGCCCCCCGGGTAGCGGGAGAGGGGTATACAATGAGCAGTTCTTC.

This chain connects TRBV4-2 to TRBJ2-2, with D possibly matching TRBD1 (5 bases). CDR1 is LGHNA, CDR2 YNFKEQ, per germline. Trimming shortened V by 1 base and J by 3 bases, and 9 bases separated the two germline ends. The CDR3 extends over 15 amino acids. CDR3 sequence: CASSQGDSYTGELFF. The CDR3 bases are TGTGCCAGCAGCCAAGGAGACAGCTACACCGGGGAGCTGTTTTTT.

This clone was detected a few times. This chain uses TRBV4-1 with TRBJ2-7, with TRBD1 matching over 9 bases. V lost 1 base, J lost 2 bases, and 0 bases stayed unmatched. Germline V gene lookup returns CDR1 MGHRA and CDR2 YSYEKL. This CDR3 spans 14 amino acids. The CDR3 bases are TGCGCCAGCAGCCAAGGGGACAGGGCCTACGAGCAGTACTTC. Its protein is CASSQGDRAYEQYF.

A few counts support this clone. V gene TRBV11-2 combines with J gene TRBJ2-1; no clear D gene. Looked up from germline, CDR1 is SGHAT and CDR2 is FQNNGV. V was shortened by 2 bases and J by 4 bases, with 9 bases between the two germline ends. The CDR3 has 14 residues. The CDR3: CASSLSPVYNEQFF. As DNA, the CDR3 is TGTGCCAGCAGCTTATCTCCTGTTTACAATGAGCAGTTCTTC. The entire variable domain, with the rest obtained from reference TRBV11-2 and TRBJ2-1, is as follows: EAGVAQSPRYKIIEKRQSVAFWCNPISGHATLYWYQQILGQGPKLLIQFQNNGVVDDSQLPKDRFSAERLKGVDSTLKIQPAKLEDSAVYLCASSLSPVYNEQFFGPGTRLTVL.

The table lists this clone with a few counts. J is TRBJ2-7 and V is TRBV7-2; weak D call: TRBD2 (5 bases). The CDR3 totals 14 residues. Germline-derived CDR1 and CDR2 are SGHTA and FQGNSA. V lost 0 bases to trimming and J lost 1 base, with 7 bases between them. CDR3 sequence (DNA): TGTGCCAGCAGCTTAGCGGGAGTATCCTACGAGCAGTACTTC. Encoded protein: CASSLAGVSYEQYF.

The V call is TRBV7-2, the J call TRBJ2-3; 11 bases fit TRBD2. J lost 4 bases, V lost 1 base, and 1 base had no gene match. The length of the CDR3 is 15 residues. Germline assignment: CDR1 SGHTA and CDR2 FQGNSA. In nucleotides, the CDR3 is TGTGCCAGCAGCTTAGTAGCGGGAGGGCCAGATACGCAGTATTTT. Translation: CASSLVAGGPDTQYF. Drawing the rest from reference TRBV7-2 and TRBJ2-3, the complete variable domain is GAGVSQSPSNKVTEKGKDVELRCDPISGHTALYWYRQSLGQGLEFLIYFQGNSAPDKSGLPSDRFSAERTGGSVSTLTIQRTQQEDSAVYLCASSLVAGGPDTQYFGPGTRLTVL.